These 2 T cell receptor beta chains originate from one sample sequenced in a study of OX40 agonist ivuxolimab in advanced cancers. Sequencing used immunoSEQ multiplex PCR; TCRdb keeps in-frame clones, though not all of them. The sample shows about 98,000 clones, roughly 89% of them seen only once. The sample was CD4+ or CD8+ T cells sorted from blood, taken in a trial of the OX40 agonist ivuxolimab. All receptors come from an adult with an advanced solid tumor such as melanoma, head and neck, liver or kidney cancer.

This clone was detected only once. The DNA of the CDR3 is TGTGCCAGCAGCCGCCGGGACAGTTACTACGAGCAGTACTTC. Its protein product is CASSRRDSYYEQYF. The genes are TRBV21-1 and TRBJ2-7; the tabulated D call, TRBD1, remains unverified against the DNA. TRBV21-1 is labeled a pseudogene. This CDR3 contains 14 residues.

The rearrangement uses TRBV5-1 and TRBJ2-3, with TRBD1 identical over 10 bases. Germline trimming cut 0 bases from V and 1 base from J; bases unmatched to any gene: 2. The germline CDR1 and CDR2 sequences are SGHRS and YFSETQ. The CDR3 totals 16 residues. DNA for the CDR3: TGCGCCAGCAGCTTGGCCGGGACAGGGGGCACAGATACGCAGTATTTT. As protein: CASSLAGTGGTDTQYF.